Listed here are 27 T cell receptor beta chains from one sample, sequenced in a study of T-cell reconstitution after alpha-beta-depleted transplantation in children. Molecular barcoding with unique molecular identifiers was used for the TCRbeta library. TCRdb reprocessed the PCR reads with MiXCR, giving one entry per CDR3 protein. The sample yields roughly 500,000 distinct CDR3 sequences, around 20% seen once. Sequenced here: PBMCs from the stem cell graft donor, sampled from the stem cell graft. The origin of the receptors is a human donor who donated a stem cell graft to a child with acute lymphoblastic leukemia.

Here the CDR3 DNA reads TGTGCCAGCAGTGTGACTGCGGAGGGGGCGCGGGACGAGCAGTACTTC. Translated: CASSVTAEGARDEQYF. This sequence joins TRBV2 and TRBJ2-7, with TRBD1 as a possible D gene (7 bases). Germline V gene data show CDR1 as SNHLY and CDR2 as FYNNEI. There are 16 residues in the CDR3. Deletions cut 4 bases from V and 5 bases from J, with 21 bases between.

As DNA, the CDR3 is TGTGCCAGCAGTTCGGCTTTCGGGGGTCGGGGGAATACCCCGCTCAACTATGGCTACACCTTC. Translating gives CASSSAFGGRGNTPLNYGYTF. The gene calls are TRBV27 and TRBJ1-2; maybe TRBD1 (5 bases). Germline CDR1 is MNHEY and CDR2 is SMNVEV (reference sequence). The CDR3 runs 21 residues. The V and J ends lost 4 bases and 2 bases respectively, with 32 bases between them.

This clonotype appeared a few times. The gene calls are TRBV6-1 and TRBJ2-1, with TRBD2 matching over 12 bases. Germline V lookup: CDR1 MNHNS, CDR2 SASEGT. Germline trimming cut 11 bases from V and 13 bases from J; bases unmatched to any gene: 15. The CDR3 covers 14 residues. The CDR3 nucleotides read TGTGCCTGCCTGAGGACTAGCGGGGCCTTGGATCAGTTCTTC. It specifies CACLRTSGALDQFF.

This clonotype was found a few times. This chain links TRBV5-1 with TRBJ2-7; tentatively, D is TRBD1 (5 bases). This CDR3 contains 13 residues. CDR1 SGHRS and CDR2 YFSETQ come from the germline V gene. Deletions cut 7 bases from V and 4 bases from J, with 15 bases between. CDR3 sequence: CASGAGPLYEQYF. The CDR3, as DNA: TGCGCCAGCGGGGCCGGGCCCCTATACGAGCAGTACTTC.

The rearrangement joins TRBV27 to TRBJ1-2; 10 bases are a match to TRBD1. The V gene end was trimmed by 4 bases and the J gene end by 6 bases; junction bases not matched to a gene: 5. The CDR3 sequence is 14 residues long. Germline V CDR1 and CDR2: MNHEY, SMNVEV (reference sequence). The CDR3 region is CASSSRQGADGYTF. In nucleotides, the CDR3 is TGTGCCAGCAGTTCACGACAGGGGGCCGATGGCTACACCTTC.

The CDR3 DNA reads TGTGCCAGCAGTTTAACGGGGAATCGAGGCAATCAGCCCCAGCATTTT. This gives the protein CASSLTGNRGNQPQHF. The chain uses TRBV12-3 or TRBV12-4 and TRBJ1-5; the D is unclear. Trimming left V 2 bases short and J 2 bases short, with 13 bases between. CDR3 length: 16 residues.

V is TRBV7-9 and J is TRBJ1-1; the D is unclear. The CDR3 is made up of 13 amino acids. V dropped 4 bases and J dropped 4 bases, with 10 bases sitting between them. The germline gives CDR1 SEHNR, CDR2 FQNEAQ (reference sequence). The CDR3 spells CASSSRESTEAFF. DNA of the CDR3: TGTGCCAGCAGCTCTAGGGAGAGCACTGAAGCTTTCTTT. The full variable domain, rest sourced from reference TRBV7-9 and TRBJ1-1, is DTGVSQNPRHKITKRGQNVTFRCDPISEHNRLYWYRQTLGQGPEFLTYFQNEAQLEKSRLLSDRFSAERPKGSFSTLEIQRTEQGDSAMYLCASSSRESTEAFFGQGTRLTVV.

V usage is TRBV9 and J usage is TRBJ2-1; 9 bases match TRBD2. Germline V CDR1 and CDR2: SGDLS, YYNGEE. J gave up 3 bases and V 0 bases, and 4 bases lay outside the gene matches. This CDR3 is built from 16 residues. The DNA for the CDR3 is TGTGCCAGCAGCGTAGAAGCGGGAGGAGACTACAATGAGCAGTTCTTC. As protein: CASSVEAGGDYNEQFF.

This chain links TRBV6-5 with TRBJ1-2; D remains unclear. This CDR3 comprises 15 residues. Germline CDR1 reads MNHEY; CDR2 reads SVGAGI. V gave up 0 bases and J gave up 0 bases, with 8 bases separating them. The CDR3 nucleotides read TGTGCCAGCAGTTACTCGGGGTCTGCTAACTATGGCTACACCTTC. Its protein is CASSYSGSANYGYTF.

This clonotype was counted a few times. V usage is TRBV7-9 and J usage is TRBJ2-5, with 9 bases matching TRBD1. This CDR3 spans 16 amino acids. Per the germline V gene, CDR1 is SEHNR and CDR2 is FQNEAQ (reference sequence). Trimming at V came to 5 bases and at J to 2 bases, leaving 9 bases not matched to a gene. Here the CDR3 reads CASSPRQGEWQETQYF. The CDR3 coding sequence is TGTGCCAGCAGCCCTAGACAGGGGGAGTGGCAAGAGACCCAGTACTTC.

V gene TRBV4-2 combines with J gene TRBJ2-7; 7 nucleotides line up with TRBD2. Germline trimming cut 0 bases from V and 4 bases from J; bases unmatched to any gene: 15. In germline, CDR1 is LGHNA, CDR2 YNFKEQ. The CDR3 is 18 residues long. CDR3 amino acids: CASSQDWPWEGGQYEQYF. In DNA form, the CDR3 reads TGTGCCAGCAGCCAAGATTGGCCTTGGGAGGGAGGGCAGTACGAGCAGTACTTC.

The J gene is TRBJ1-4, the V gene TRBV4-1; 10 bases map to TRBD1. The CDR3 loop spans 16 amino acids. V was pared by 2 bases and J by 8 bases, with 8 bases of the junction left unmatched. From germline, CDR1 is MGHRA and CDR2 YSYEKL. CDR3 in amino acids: CASSQTSDRGGEKLFF. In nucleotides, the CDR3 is TGCGCCAGCAGCCAAACCTCGGACAGGGGGGGCGAAAAACTGTTTTTT.

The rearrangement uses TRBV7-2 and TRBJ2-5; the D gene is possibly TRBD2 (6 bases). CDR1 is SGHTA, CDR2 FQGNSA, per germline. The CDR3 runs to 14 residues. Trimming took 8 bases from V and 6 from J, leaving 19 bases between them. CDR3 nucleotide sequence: TGTGCCAGCTCCCAAGGAGGGTCGTCAAAGACCCAGTACTTC. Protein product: CASSQGGSSKTQYF. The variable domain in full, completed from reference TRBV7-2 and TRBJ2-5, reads GAGVSQSPSNKVTEKGKDVELRCDPISGHTALYWYRQSLGQGLEFLIYFQGNSAPDKSGLPSDRFSAERTGGSVSTLTIQRTQQEDSAVYLCASSQGGSSKTQYFGPGTRLLVL.

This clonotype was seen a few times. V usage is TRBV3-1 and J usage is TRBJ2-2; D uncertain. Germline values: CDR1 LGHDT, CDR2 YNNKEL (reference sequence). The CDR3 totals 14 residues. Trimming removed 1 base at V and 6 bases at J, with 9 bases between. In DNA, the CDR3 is TGTGCCAGCAGCCAAGGACTCTGGGCCGGGGAGCTGTTTTTT. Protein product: CASSQGLWAGELFF. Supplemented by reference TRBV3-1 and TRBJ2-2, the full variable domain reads DTAVSQTPKYLVTQMGNDKSIKCEQNLGHDTMYWYKQDSKKFLKIMFSYNNKELIINETVPNRFSPKSPDKAHLNLHINSLELGDSAVYFCASSQGLWAGELFFGEGSRLTVL.

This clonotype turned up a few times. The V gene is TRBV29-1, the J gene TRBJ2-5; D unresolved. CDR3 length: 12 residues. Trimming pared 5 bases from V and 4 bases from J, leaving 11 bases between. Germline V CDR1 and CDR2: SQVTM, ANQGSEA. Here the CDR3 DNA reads TGCAGCGTTATATTGAAGGGAGAGACCCAGTACTTC. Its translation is CSVILKGETQYF.

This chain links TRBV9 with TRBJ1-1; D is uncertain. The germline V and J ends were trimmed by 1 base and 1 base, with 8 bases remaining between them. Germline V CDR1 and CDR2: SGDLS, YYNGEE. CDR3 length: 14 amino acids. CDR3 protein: CASSVSWGNTEAFF. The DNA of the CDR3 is TGTGCCAGCAGCGTAAGCTGGGGGAACACTGAAGCTTTCTTT.

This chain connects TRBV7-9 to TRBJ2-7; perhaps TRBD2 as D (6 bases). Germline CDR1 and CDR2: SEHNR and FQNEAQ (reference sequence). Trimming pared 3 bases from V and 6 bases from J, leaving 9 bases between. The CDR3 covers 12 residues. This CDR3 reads CASSFVGGEQYF. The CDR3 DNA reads TGTGCCAGCAGCTTCGTGGGAGGCGAGCAGTACTTC.

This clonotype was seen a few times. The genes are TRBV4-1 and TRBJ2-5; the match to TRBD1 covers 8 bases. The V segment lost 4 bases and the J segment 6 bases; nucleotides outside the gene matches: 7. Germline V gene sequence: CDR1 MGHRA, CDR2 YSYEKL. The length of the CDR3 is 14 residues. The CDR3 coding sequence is TGCGCCAGCAGCCCGCAAGCAGGGGGCCAGACCCAGTACTTC. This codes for CASSPQAGGQTQYF.

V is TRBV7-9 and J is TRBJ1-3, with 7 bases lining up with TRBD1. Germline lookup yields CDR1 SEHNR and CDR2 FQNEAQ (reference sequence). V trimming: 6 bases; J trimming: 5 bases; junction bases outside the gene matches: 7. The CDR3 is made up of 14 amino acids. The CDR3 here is CASSAGTVRNTIYF. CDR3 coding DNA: TGTGCCAGCAGTGCCGGGACAGTCCGAAACACCATATATTTT.

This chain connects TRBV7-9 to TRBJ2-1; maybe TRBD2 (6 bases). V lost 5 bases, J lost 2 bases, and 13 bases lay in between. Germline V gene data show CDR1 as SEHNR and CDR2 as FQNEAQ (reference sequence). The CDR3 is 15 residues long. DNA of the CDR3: TGTGCCAGCAGCCTCAAGGTAGCGGCCTACAATGAGCAGTTCTTC. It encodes CASSLKVAAYNEQFF.

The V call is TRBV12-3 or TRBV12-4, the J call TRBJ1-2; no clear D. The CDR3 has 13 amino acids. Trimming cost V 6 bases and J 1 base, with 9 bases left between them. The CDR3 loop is CASSFNNNYGYTF. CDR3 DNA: TGTGCCAGCAGCTTTAATAATAACTATGGCTACACCTTC.

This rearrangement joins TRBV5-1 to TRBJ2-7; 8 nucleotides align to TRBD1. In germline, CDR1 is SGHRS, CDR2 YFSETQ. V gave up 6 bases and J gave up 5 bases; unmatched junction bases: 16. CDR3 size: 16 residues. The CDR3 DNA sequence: TGCGCCAGCACCCAACAGCCCCGACAGGGGATCCACGAGCAGTACTTC. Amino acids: CASTQQPRQGIHEQYF.

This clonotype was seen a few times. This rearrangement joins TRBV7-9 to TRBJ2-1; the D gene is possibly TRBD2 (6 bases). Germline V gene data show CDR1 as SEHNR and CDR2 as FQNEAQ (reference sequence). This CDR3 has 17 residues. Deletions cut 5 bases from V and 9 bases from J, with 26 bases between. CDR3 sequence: CASSLRVIVREDCEQFF. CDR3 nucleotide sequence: TGTGCCAGCAGCCTCCGAGTGATAGTAAGGGAGGACTGTGAGCAGTTCTTC.

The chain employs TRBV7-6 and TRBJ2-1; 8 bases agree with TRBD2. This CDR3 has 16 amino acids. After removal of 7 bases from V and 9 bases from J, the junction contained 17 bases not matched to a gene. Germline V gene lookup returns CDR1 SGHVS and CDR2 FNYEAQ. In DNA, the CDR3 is TGTGCCAGCACCGTAGGAACTAGCGGTGCAGGTAGTGAGCAGTTCTTC. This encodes CASTVGTSGAGSEQFF.

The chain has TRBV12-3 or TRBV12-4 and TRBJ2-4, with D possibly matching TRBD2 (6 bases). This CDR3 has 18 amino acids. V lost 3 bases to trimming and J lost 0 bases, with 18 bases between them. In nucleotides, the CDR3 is TGTGCCAGCAGTTTGAGGAACTGGGTCGGGGGAGCCAAAAACATTCAGTACTTC. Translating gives CASSLRNWVGGAKNIQYF.

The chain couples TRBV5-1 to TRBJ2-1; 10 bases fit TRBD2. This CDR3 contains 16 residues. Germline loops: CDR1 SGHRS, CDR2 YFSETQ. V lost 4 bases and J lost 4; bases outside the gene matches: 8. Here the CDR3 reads CASSLGLAVAYNEQFF. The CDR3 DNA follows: TGCGCCAGCAGCCTCGGACTAGCGGTCGCTTACAATGAGCAGTTCTTC.

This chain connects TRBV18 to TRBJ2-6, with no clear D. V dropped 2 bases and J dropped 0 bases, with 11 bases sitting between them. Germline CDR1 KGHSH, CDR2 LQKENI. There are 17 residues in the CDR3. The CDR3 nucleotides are TGTGCCAGCTCACCAAGTCTGACTGACTCTGGGGCCAACGTCCTGACTTTC. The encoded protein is CASSPSLTDSGANVLTF.